This T cell receptor (beta chain) was found in a study of post-analysis software for immune sequencing data. Study-level information: Patients with relapsing-remitting, secondary progressive and progressive-relapsing multiple sclerosis courses were all represented.

The CDR3 loop spans 15 amino acids. The V end lost 0 bases, the J end lost 2 bases, and 11 bases lay between the germline ends. Germline lookup yields CDR1 SGHRS and CDR2 YFSETQ. As concerns this clonotype: The antigen is undetermined.

TCR beta libraries were prepared from cDNA with unique molecular identifiers. Each CDR3 protein gets one entry after TCRdb re-called the PCR reads with MiXCR. The data hold under 200,000 distinct CDR3 sequences, with 25% to 30% observed a single time. The study's findings and limits: Relative to controls, patients had 4 or 5 TRBV segments at higher frequency, with TRBV5-6, TRBV5-1 and TRBV20-1 among these.

The origin of this receptor is a girl aged 2 to 17 with multiple sclerosis. Sequencing input: blood. The chain employs TRBV5-1 and TRBJ1-2; no reliable D call. CDR3 residues: CASSLEPASNYGYTF. DNA for the CDR3: TGCGCCAGCAGCTTGGAGCCAGCCTCGAACTATGGCTACACCTTC.